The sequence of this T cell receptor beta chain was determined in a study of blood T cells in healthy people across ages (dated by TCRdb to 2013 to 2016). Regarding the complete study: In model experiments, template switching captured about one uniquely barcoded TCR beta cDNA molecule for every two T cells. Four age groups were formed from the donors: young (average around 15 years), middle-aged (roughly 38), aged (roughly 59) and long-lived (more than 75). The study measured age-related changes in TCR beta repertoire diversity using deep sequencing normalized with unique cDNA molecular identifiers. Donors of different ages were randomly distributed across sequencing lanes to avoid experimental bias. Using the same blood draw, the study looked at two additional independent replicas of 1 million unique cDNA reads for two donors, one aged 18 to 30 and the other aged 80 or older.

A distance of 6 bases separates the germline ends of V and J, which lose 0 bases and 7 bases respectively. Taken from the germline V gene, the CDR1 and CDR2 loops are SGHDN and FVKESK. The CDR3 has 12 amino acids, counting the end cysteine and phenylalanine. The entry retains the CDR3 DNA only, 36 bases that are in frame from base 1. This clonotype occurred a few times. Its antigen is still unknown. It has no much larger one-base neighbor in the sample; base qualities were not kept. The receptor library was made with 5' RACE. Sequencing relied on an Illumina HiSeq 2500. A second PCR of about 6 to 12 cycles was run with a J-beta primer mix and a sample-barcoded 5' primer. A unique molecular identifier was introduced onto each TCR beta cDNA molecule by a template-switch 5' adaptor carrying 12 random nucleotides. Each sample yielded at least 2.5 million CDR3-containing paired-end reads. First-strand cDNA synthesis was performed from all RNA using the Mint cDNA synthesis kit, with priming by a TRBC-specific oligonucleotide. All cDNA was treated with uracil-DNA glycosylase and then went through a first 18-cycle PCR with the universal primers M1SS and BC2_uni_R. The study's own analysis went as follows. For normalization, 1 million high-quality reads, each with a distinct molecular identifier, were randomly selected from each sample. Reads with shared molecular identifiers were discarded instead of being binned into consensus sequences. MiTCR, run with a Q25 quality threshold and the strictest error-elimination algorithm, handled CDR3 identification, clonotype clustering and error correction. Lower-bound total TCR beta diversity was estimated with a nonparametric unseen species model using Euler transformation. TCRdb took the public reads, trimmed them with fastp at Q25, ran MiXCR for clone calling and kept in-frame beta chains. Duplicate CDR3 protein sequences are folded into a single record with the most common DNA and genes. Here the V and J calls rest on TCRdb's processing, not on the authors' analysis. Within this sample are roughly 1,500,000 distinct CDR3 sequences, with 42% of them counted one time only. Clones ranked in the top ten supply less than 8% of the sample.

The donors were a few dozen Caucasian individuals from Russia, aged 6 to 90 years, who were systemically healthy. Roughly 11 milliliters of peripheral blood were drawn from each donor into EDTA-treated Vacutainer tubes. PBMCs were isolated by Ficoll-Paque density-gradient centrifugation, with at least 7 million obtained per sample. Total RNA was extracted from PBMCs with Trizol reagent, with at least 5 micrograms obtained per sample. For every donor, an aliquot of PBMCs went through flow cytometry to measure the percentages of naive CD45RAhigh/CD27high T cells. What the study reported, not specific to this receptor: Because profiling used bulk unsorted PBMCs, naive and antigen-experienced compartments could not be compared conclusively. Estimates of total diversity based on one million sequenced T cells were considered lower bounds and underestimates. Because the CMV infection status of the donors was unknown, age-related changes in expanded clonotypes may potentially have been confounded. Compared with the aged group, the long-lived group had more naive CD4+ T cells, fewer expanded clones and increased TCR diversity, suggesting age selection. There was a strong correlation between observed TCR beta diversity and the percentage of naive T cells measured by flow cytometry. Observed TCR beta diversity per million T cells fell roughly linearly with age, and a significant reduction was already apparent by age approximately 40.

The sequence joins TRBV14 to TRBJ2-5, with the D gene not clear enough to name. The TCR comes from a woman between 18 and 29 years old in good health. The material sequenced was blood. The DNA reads TGTGCCAGCAGCCAAGATCGATTGACCCAGTACTTC. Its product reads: CASSQDRLTQYF.